These T cell receptor beta chains were read from a single sample in a study of T cell repertoires in cytomegalovirus infection. TCRdb processed the reads anew with MiXCR; each CDR3 protein has one entry. This sample has fewer than 80,000 distinct CDR3 sequences, with more than 3.5% found just once. Sample: PBMCs. Receptor source: a human donor in good health (CMV status not recorded). Some clones in this sample may be carry-over from other donors' samples. CDR3s include the opening cysteine and the closing phenylalanine or tryptophan.

V gene,CDR3 protein
TRBV6-5,CASSYWDRKNGEAFF
TRBV19,CASRGSQAEKLFF
TRBV5-1,CASSLERVDDTQYF
TRBV6-6,CASSYSRFWAKNIQYF
TRBV7-9,CASSLDGSSYNSPLHF
TRBV7-2,CASSFLPPGQLNTEAFF
TRBV7-2,CASSLELQETQYF
TRBV7-2,CASSYHPGQGSSFGENIQYF
TRBV4-3,CASSQDWGKPQHF
TRBV7-2,CASSLGAGLNIQYF
TRBV27,CASRHGTYNEQFF
TRBV4-1,CASSQGGVWYF
TRBV5-4,CASSAGGWGQNEKLFF
TRBV6-2/TRBV6-3,CASKSEVSYEQYF
TRBV6-5,CASSYSVSDRANYGYTF
TRBV7-2,CASSPNQPLRMNTEAFF
TRBV7-2,CASSWILGDGELFF
TRBV15,CATSPRRQGTMNTEAFF
TRBV7-2,CASSLRQNTEAFF
TRBV7-2,CASSLTTYEQYF
TRBV27,CASSSTGFVGNIQYF
TRBV18,CASSPGNTFNQPQHF
TRBV6-6,CASSYSSQGAGEQYF
TRBV11-2,CASSPAIVDRVRLETYEQYF
TRBV29-1,CSVKGGTYEQYF
TRBV7-2,CASSFTGTNPYEQYF
TRBV7-8,CASSLKGGIGETQYF
TRBV20-1,CSATSVEETQYF
TRBV6-2/TRBV6-3,CASRRDRSNTGELFF
TRBV11-2,CASSLLGTGGVDTQYF
TRBV7-6,CASSPGTAEANTEAFF
TRBV4-2,CASSQWTSGGARGNEQFF
TRBV10-3,CAISASWGVNEKLFF
TRBV6-2/TRBV6-3,CASSRPGQTASYGYTF
TRBV5-4,CASSLGGATDYGYTF
TRBV7-2,CASSLGDRDNEKLFF
TRBV7-2,CASSLVNRVGNQSQHF
TRBV7-8,CASSPDRQNTEAFF
TRBV11-2,CASSRRRAMTGDEKLFF
TRBV7-2,CASSLEVRSYNEQFF
TRBV12-3/TRBV12-4,CASSLLMLGSNTGELFF